This T cell receptor (beta chain) was sequenced during a study of T cells in localized non-small cell lung cancer (dated by TCRdb to 2019 to 2021). In the study overall: The study examined T cell repertoires in roughly 240 patients with early-stage NSCLC and compared tumors with uninvolved tumor-adjacent lungs. All 220 or so NSCLC patients in the cohort were treatment-naive and had localized lung tumors that were resected. A mean age of roughly 64 years was recorded for the NSCLC patients, of whom around 120 were male and some 99 were female.

The CDR3 sequence holds 19 residues, the cysteine and phenylalanine included. Only the CDR3 part of the read is kept: 57 bases, read in frame from the first base. Between the V and J ends, shortened by 2 bases and 4 bases respectively, the junction contains 27 bases. According to the germline V gene, CDR1 reads SGHRS and CDR2 reads YFSETQ. Regarding this clone: Its antigen is currently not known. The input lacks base qualities; no much larger clone sits a single base away.

At diagnosis, tumor, uninvolved tumor-adjacent lung and peripheral blood were collected and then preserved as a mix of FFPE and fresh-frozen material. Blood samples were analyzed as peripheral blood mononuclear cells for TCR repertoire profiling. TCR beta CDR3 regions were sequenced from DNA using the immunoSEQ Assay. In the original analysis: T cell density was computed as TCR beta template counts normalized to usable DNA estimated by amplifying housekeeping genes. Richness was estimated using the preseqR package, with extrapolation to 400,000 templates for PBMC samples and to 120,000 templates for tissue samples. Clonality was defined as one minus Pielou's evenness. Tissue-enriched TCRs were identified through differential abundance testing performed on productive amino-acid clonotypes, with a minimum total count of 5 and an alpha of 0.1. The Jaccard Index and the Morisita Overlap Index were used to quantify repertoire overlap between compartments. GLIPH grouped TCR beta CDR3s together with public tetramer-defined viral CDR3s, and a viral motif had to include at least three viral sequences and also show V-gene enrichment. The source is immuneACCESS, and TCRdb retained only in-frame sequences with V and J called. Part of the clones is not carried over; for the studies checked, unresolved V genes explain less than half of this, and the remainder is unexplained. V, J and clone size are taken as reported in that table, and D and trimming were inferred from the DNA itself. The sample table lists roughly 90,000 clones, around 90% of them with a count of one. About 4% of the sample comes from the top ten.

Findings and caveats that apply to the study as a whole: Higher T cell density in blood was associated with longer overall survival, whereas higher clonality in adjacent lung was associated with shorter survival. Because multi-region sequencing of the tumors was not done, intratumor heterogeneity could not be ruled out. Of the top 100 tumor clones, a median of roughly 56 were detected in paired uninvolved adjacent lung; over 25 were also among that lung's top 100. Uninvolved tumor-adjacent lung showed the highest T cell clonality, higher than tumor, which suggests more focused antigenic responses in the uninvolved tumor-adjacent lung. Since the design was exploratory, TCR variables were selected using unadjusted p-values with no false-discovery rate correction.

The source is a woman aged 40-75 years with stage II squamous cell lung carcinoma. This specimen consisted of PBMCs, obtained before any cancer treatment. Rearrangement joined TRBV5-1 to TRBJ1-1; a tentative D match to TRBD1 spans 6 bases. The nucleotide sequence is given as TGCGCCAGCAGCTTACCAGGGGTGGGTTCGAATCCGACCTTCACTGAAGCTTTCTTT. Its protein reads: CASSLPGVGSNPTFTEAFF.